This TCR beta chain was documented in a study of blood T cell repertoires in COVID-19. Trimming stripped 7 bases from V and 6 bases from J, with 18 bases between. There are 15 residues in the CDR3. CDR1 and CDR2 (germline): WSHSY, SAAADI. Libraries were prepared by immunoSEQ multiplex PCR; TCRdb keeps only in-frame clonotypes and omits some of them. The data hold more than 350,000 clones, with around 87% observed a single time. Sequencing was done on a sample of peripheral blood. J is TRBJ2-2 and V is TRBV10-2; perhaps TRBD2 as D (6 bases). This TCR came from a woman aged 30 to 39 with COVID-19, enrolled during active disease. CDR3 bases: TGCGCCAGCACTCCTGGGACTCCAGGCGCCGGGGAGCTGTTTTTT. Its translation: CASTPGTPGAGELFF.